This T cell receptor beta chain originates from a study of blood T cell repertoires in COVID-19. Across the study: Sample material is recorded as cDNA or gDNA derived from T cells, B-cell-depleted T cells, or PBMCs.

Produced via immunoSEQ multiplex PCR; TCRdb's table is partial and in-frame only. The repertoire includes some 340,000 clones, 90% of them detected once, and 3.9% sits in the top ten. Germline assignment: CDR1 LNHDA and CDR2 SQIVND (reference sequence). The CDR3 runs to 13 residues. V lost 7 bases to trimming and J lost 8 bases, with 17 bases between them. Participants, about 18 to 90 years old, spanned 25 or so US areas. Assignment of participants to cohorts was predicated upon participant-reported clinical history. Someone with COVID-19 had been met by exposed participants within 2 weeks before study entry.

The clonotype comes from a woman in her thirties who had been exposed to COVID-19. Sequenced material: PBMCs or T cells enriched from blood (not recorded which). This chain uses TRBV19 with TRBJ1-2; a weak D match, TRBD1 (5 bases). CDR3 loop: CASTLESTGGYTF. The CDR3 DNA follows: TGTGCCAGTACCCTTGAATCTACAGGAGGCTACACCTTC.